The entry below describes one TCR beta chain. This entry belongs to a study of monozygotic twins with inflammatory bowel disease. The CDR3 consists of 16 residues. Germline CDR1 and CDR2: SGHTA and FQGNSA. Samples each yielded cDNA through eight separate reactions. One entry per CDR3 protein, without DNA, is what TCRdb gives after re-calling the 5' RACE reads. The sample holds approximately 400,000 distinct CDR3 sequences. The chain employs TRBV7-2 and TRBJ1-1; the TCRdb D gene call, TRBD1, has no DNA to confirm it. The sample consisted of blood. This sequence originates from a human donor with ulcerative colitis or Crohn's disease, or a healthy co-twin of an affected twin (not recorded which). CDR3 region: CASSLEKWAGGTEAFF.